A single sample is the source of the 8 T cell receptor beta chains below, sequenced in a study of blood T cell repertoires in COVID-19. TCRdb's table, derived via immunoSEQ multiplex PCR, lists solely in-frame clones and lacks some. The repertoire holds under 350,000 clones, with approximately 87% as singletons. What was sequenced was peripheral blood. The receptor set was obtained from a man between 60 and 75 years old who had recovered from COVID-19.

This sequence joins TRBV27 and TRBJ2-3, with 8 bases fitting TRBD1. The V and J ends lost 6 bases and 5 bases, in that order; junction bases with no gene match: 7. CDR1 is MNHEY and CDR2 is SMNVEV in the germline V gene (reference sequence). CDR3 length equals 14 residues. The CDR3 DNA sequence: TGTGCCAGCAGACTCAGGGGGCAGGGAGATACGCAGTATTTT. Translated: CASRLRGQGDTQYF.

J is TRBJ2-7 and V is TRBV11-3; 8 nucleotides line up with TRBD2. CDR1 and CDR2 (germline): SGHNT, YENEEA. This CDR3 comprises 14 residues. J gave up 1 base and V 5 bases, and 4 bases lay outside the gene matches. DNA of the CDR3: TGTGCCAGCAGCCGGACTAGCTCTTCCTACGAGCAGTACTTC. This codes for CASSRTSSSYEQYF.

This clone was counted once. The chain has TRBV19 and TRBJ1-6, with a weak D call TRBD1 (5 bases). The CDR3 loop spans 16 amino acids. Trimming cost V 7 bases and J 0 bases, with 13 bases left between them. Germline V CDR1 and CDR2: LNHDA, SQIVND (reference sequence). The chain's CDR3 is CASKEQARSYNSPLHF. The DNA for the CDR3 is TGTGCCAGTAAAGAACAGGCCCGCTCCTATAATTCACCCCTCCACTTT.

The rearrangement joins TRBV7-3 to TRBJ2-3; 7 bases line up with TRBD2. This CDR3 contains 16 residues. J lost 0 bases, V lost 1 base, and 4 bases had no gene match. Germline V gene lookup returns CDR1 SGHTA and CDR2 FQGTGA. In nucleotides, the CDR3 is TGTGCCAGCAGCTTAATGGGTAGCGGGAGCACAGATACGCAGTATTTT. Protein product: CASSLMGSGSTDTQYF.

V and J are TRBV28 and TRBJ2-7; 8 nucleotides match TRBD1. CDR3 size: 15 residues. J was trimmed by 6 bases and V by 6 bases; bases with no gene match: 13. Germline CDR1 MDHEN, CDR2 SYDVKM. CDR3 DNA sequence: TGTGCCAGCAGAACTACCGGGACAGGATTCCTCGAGCAGTACTTC. Encoded protein: CASRTTGTGFLEQYF.

This clone was picked up a small number of times. The J gene is TRBJ1-2, the V gene TRBV19; 7 nucleotides agree with TRBD1. The CDR3 has 12 amino acids. CDR1 LNHDA and CDR2 SQIVND come from the germline V gene (reference sequence). Trimming at V came to 7 bases and at J to 7 bases, leaving 6 bases not matched to a gene. The CDR3 spells CASTHRGGGYTF. The CDR3 nucleotides read TGTGCCAGTACCCACAGGGGAGGTGGCTACACCTTC.

CDR3 bases: TGTGCCAGCAGCCCCCCCGGCCGACAGGGCTTCTCCAATCAGCCCCAGCATTTT. Translation gives CASSPPGRQGFSNQPQHF. V usage is TRBV21-1 and J usage is TRBJ1-5; no check of the table's D call, TRBD1, against the DNA was made. TRBV21-1 is flagged as a pseudogene. This CDR3 contains 18 residues.

The CDR3 nucleotides read TGTGCCAGCAGTCAGGGACAAAAAGAGACCCAGTACTTC. This codes for CASSQGQKETQYF. V gene TRBV12-3 or TRBV12-4 combines with J gene TRBJ2-5, with D possibly TRBD1 on 6 matching bases. V dropped 5 bases and J dropped 3 bases, with 10 bases sitting between them. This CDR3 spans 13 amino acids.